This T cell receptor beta chain derives from a study of cytomegalovirus exposure and HLA in healthy donors. The study's findings and limits: In a later analysis, CMV-associated beta chains were mostly HLA-associated, it appeared. The study reported that TCR beta sequences accurately predicted HLA-A and HLA-B alleles in most subjects. According to the study, 160 or so TCR beta chains were cytomegalovirus-associated. It was reportedly the case that the classifier diagnosed cytomegalovirus status with high specificity and sensitivity.

On this clone itself: Antigen: not known.

CDR1 and CDR2 from the germline V gene are SNHLY and FYNNEI. V lost 8 bases and J lost 3, with 16 bases in between. This CDR3 region has 14 residues. PCR was performed using 60 Vbeta and 13 Jbeta primers. TCRdb keeps only in-frame clones here, not all; method: immunoSEQ multiplex PCR. The sample has 200,000 to 250,000 clones, over 80% seen once. This sequence originates from a boy under 10 years old in good health and CMV-seronegative. Sample: PBMCs. J is TRBJ1-1 and V is TRBV2, with TRBD1 as a possible D gene (6 bases). DNA for the CDR3: TGTGCCAGCTCGGGGGGAACAGGGCACACTGAAGCTTTCTTT. Its protein is CASSGGTGHTEAFF.